This T cell receptor beta chain derives from a study of T cell repertoires in cytomegalovirus infection. For the study at large: Peptides in the study included HLA-C-restricted and HLA-B-restricted CMV epitopes. Evidence of both CMV infection and a matching HLA type came from public TCR beta signatures. General study findings and limits: What dominated the ex vivo response were HLA-C-restricted CMV-specific TCR beta clonotypes.

As concerns this clonotype: Its antigen is still unknown.

Germline lookup yields CDR1 SGHDT and CDR2 YYEEEE. The CDR3 sequence is 15 residues long. The V gene lost 4 bases and the J gene lost 6 bases, with 16 bases spanning the gap. TCRdb used MiXCR to reprocess the reads, holding one entry per CDR3 protein. The sample lists 650,000 to 850,000 distinct CDR3 sequences, 25% to 30% occurring once. The chain is built from TRBV5-6 and TRBJ2-2, with D possibly matching TRBD1 (5 bases). The sequence was obtained from a human donor in good health (CMV status not recorded). Some clones in this sample may be carry-over from other donors' samples. The sample here was cultured CD8+ T cells from PBMCs, taken from culture after CMV antigen stimulation. CDR3 sequence (DNA): TGTGCCAGCAGCGGGATGACAGTGCTGGCCGGGGAGCTGTTTTTT. Protein: CASSGMTVLAGELFF.